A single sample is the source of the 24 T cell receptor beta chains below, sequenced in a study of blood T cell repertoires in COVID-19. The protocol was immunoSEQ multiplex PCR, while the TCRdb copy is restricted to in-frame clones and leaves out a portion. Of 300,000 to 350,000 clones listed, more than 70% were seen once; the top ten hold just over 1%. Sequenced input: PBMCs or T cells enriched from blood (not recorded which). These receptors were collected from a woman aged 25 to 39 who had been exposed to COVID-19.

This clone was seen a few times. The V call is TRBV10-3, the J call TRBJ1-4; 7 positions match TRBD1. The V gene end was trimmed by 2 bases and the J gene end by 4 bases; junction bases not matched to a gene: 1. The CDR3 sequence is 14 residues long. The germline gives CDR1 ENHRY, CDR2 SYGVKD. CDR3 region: CAISEQGGNEKLFF. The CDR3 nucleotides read TGTGCCATCAGTGAGCAGGGGGGTAATGAAAAACTGTTTTTT.

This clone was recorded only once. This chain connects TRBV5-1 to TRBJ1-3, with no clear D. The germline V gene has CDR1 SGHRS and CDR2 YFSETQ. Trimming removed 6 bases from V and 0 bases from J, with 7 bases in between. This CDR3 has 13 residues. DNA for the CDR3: TGCGCCAGCACAGACATCTCTGGAAACACCATATATTTT. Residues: CASTDISGNTIYF.

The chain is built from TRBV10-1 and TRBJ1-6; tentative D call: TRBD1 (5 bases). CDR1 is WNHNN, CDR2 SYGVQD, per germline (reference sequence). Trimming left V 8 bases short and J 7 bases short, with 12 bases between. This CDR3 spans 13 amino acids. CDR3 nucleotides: TGCGCCAGCTCCGACGACAGCAATTCACCCCTCCACTTT. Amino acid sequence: CASSDDSNSPLHF.

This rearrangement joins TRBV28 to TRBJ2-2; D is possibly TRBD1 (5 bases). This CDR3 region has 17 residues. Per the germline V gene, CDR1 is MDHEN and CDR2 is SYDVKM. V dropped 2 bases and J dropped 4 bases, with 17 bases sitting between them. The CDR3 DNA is TGTGCCAGCAGTTTAGGGGCGGCATCCCTCTTCACCGGGGAGCTGTTTTTT. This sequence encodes CASSLGAASLFTGELFF.

The CDR3: CASSEWETGSATNEKLFF. DNA of the CDR3: TGCGCCAGCAGCGAATGGGAAACAGGGAGTGCAACTAATGAAAAACTGTTTTTT. This chain uses TRBV5-1 with TRBJ1-4; a weak D match, TRBD1 (6 bases). CDR3 size: 18 residues. The V gene lost 4 bases and the J gene lost 0 bases, with 19 bases spanning the gap. Germline loops: CDR1 SGHRS, CDR2 YFSETQ. The full variable domain, rest sourced from reference TRBV5-1 and TRBJ1-4, is KAGVTQTPRYLIKTRGQQVTLSCSPISGHRSVSWYQQTPGQGLQFLFEYFSETQRNKGNFPGRFSGRQFSNSRSEMNVSTLELGDSALYLCASSEWETGSATNEKLFFGSGTQLSVL.

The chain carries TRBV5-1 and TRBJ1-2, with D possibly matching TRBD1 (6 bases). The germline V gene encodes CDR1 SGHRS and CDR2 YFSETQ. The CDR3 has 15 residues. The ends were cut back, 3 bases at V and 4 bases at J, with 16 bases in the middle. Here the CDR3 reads CASSSHALTGYGYTF. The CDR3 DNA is TGCGCCAGCAGCTCCCACGCCTTGACAGGCTATGGCTACACCTTC.

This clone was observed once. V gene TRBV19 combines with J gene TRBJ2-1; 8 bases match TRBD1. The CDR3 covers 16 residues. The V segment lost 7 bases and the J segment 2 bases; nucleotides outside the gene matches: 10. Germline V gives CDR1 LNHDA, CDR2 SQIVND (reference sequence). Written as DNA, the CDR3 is TGTGCCAGTACCATCTCGGACAGGGACGCCTACAATGAGCAGTTCTTC. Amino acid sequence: CASTISDRDAYNEQFF.

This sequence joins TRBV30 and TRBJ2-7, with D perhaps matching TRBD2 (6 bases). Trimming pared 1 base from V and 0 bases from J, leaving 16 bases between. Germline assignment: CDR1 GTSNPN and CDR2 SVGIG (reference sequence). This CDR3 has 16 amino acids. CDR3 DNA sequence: TGTGCCTGGAGTGCCCCAGACGGGAGCGGCTCCTACGAGCAGTACTTC. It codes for CAWSAPDGSGSYEQYF.

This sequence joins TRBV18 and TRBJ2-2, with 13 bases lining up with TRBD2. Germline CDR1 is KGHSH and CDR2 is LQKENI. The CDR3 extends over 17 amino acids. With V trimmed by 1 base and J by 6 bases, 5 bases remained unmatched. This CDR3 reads CASSPRTSGSWAGELFF. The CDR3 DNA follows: TGTGCCAGCTCACCACGGACTAGCGGGAGTTGGGCCGGGGAGCTGTTTTTT. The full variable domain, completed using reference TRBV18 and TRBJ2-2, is NAGVMQNPRHLVRRRGQEARLRCSPMKGHSHVYWYRQLPEEGLKFMVYLQKENIIDESGMPKERFSAEFPKEGPSILRIQQVVRGDSAAYFCASSPRTSGSWAGELFFGEGSRLTVL.

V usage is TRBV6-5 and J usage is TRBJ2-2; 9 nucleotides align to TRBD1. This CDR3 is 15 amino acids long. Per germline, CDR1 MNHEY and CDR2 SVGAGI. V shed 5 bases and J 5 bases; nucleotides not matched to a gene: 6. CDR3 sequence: CASSLGQGWTGELFF. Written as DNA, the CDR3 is TGTGCCAGCAGTCTGGGACAGGGATGGACCGGGGAGCTGTTTTTT.

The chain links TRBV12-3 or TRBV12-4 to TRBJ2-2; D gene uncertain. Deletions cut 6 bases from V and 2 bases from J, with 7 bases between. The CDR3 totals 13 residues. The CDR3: CASRAGNTGELFF. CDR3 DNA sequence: TGTGCCAGCAGGGCAGGAAACACCGGGGAGCTGTTTTTT.

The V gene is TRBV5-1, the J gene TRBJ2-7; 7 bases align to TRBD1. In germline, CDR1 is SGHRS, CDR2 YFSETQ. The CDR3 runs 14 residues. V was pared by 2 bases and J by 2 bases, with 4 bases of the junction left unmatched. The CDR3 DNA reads TGCGCCAGCAGCTTAAACAGGGGAACCTACGAGCAGTACTTC. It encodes CASSLNRGTYEQYF.

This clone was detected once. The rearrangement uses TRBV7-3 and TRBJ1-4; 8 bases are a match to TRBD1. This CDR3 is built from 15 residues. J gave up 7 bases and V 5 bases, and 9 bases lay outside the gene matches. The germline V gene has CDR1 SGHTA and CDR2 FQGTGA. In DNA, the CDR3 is TGTGCCAGCAGCAAGACCGGGACAGGAGGTGAAAAACTGTTTTTT. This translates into CASSKTGTGGEKLFF.

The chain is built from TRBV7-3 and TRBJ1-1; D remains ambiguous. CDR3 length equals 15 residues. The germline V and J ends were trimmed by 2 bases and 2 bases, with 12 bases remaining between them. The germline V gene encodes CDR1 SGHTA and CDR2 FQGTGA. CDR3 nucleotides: TGTGCCAGCAGCTTATTGGGCAGGCTAAACACTGAAGCTTTCTTT. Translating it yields CASSLLGRLNTEAFF.

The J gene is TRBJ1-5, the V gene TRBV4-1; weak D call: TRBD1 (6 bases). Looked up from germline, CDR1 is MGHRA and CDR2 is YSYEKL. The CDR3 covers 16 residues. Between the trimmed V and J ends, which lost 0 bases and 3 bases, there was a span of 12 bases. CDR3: CASSQDPDRYNQPQHF. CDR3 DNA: TGCGCCAGCAGCCAAGATCCCGACAGGTACAATCAGCCCCAGCATTTT.

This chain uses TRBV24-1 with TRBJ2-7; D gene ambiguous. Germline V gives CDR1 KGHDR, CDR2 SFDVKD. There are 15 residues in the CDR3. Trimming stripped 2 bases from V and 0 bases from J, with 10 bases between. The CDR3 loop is CATSDSDSPSYEQYF. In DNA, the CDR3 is TGTGCCACCAGTGATTCCGACTCGCCCTCCTACGAGCAGTACTTC.

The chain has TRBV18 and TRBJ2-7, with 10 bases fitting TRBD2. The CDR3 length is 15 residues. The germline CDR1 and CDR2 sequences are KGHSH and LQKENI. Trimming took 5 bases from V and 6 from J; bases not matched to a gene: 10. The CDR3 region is CASSDKGTSVFEQYF. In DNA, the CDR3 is TGTGCCAGCTCAGACAAGGGGACTAGCGTGTTCGAGCAGTACTTC. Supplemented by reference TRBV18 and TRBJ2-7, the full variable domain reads NAGVMQNPRHLVRRRGQEARLRCSPMKGHSHVYWYRQLPEEGLKFMVYLQKENIIDESGMPKERFSAEFPKEGPSILRIQQVVRGDSAAYFCASSDKGTSVFEQYFGPGTRLTVT.

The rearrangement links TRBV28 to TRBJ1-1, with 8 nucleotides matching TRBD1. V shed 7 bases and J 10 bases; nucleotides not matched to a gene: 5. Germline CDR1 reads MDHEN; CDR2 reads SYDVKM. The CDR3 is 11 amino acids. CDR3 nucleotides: TGTGCCAGCACCAGGGGGCTGCGAGCTTTCTTT. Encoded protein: CASTRGLRAFF.

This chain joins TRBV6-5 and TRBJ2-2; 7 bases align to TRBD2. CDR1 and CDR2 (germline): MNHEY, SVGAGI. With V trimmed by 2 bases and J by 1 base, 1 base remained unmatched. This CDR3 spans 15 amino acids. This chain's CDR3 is CASSYGGGNTGELFF. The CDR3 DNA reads TGTGCCAGCAGTTACGGCGGGGGGAACACCGGGGAGCTGTTTTTT.

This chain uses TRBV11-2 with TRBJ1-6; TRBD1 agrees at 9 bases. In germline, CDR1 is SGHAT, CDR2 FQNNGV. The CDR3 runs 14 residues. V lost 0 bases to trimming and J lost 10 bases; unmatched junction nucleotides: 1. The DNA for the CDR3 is TGTGCCAGCAGCTTAGAGACAGGGGGATCACCCCTCCACTTT. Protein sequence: CASSLETGGSPLHF.

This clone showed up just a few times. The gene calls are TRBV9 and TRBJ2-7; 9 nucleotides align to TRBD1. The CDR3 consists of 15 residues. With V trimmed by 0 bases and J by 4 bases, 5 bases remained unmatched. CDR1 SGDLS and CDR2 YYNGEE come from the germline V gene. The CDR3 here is CASSVGGQGSYEQYF. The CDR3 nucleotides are TGTGCCAGCAGCGTAGGGGGACAGGGATCATACGAGCAGTACTTC.

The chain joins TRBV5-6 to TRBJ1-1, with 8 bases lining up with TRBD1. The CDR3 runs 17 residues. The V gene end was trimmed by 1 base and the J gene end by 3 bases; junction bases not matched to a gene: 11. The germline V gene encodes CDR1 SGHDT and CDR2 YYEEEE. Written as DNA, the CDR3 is TGTGCCAGCAGCTTGCTGGGACAGGAGCCCCAGTACACTGAAGCTTTCTTT. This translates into CASSLLGQEPQYTEAFF.

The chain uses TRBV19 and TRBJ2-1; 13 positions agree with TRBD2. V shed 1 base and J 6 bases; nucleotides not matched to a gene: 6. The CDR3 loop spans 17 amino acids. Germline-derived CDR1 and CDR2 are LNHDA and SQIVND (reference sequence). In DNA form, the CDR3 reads TGTGCCAGTAGTATAGTTCTACTAGCGGGAGGGCCCAATGAGCAGTTCTTC. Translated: CASSIVLLAGGPNEQFF.

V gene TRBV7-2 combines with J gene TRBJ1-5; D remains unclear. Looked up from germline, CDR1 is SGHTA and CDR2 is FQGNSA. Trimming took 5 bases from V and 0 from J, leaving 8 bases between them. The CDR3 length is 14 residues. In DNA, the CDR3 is TGTGCCAGCAGCCACAAATCTAGCAATCAGCCCCAGCATTTT. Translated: CASSHKSSNQPQHF.